The rows below give T cell receptor beta chains drawn from one sample of a study of neurological immune-mediated disorders. Via MiXCR, TCRdb re-called the 5' RACE reads, giving one row per CDR3 protein. The top ten hold around 27% of the sample, which has tens of thousands of distinct CDR3 sequences, less than 15% seen once. Sample: PBMCs. The receptors derive from a woman in her 50s with HTLV-1-associated myelopathy (HAM/TSP). Each CDR3 is given with its conserved first and last residue. Fields, in order: D gene, clone size, J gene, V gene, CDR3 DNA, CDR3 protein. D genes are given only for firm matches. Clone size is given for some rows only: seen once, a few or many times, or a class if the clone is expanded.

.,many,TRBJ2-7,TRBV27,TGTGCCAGCAGTTTTTTGGTGGGGACCTACGAGCAGTACTTC,CASSFLVGTYEQYF
.,many,TRBJ1-6,TRBV12-3/TRBV12-4,TGTGCCAGCAGTTTAGGGGGGAGCTCCTATAATTCACCCCTCCACTTT,CASSLGGSSYNSPLHF
.,many,TRBJ1-4,TRBV5-1,TGCGCCAGCAGCTTGATTTCCCAGGGAGCTGAAAAACTGTTTTTT,CASSLISQGAEKLFF
.,many,TRBJ2-2,TRBV29-1,TGCAGCGTTGATTCGGGGGCCGCCGGGGAGCTGTTTTTT,CSVDSGAAGELFF
.,.,TRBJ2-1,TRBV19,TGTGCCACAGTCTCCTACAATGAGCAGTTCTTC,CATVSYNEQFF
TRBD1,many,TRBJ1-1,TRBV19,TGTGCCAGTATTCATATCGACAGGGATACTGAAGCTTTCTTT,CASIHIDRDTEAFF
.,many,TRBJ1-2,TRBV12-3/TRBV12-4,TGTGCCAGCAGCCCTAACAGGGATGGTCTTATGGGCTACACCTTC,CASSPNRDGLMGYTF
TRBD1,many,TRBJ1-2,TRBV7-2,TGTGCCAGCAGCTCTCCTGGGGGACAGGGGGCCAATGGCTACACCTTC,CASSSPGGQGANGYTF
TRBD1,many,TRBJ1-3,TRBV11-2,TGTGCCAGCAGCTCTTCCGGGACAGGGTTCGGAAACACCATATATTTT,CASSSSGTGFGNTIYF
.,.,TRBJ2-3,TRBV28,TGTGCCAGCAACCTCCTGCGGCTCACAGATACGCAGTATTTT,CASNLLRLTDTQYF
.,many,TRBJ1-1,TRBV20-1,TGCAGTGCTAGAGATGGCTATGGACAGTCGGGGAACACTGAAGCTTTCTTT,CSARDGYGQSGNTEAFF